These 2 T cell receptor beta chains originate from one sample sequenced in a study of neurological immune-mediated disorders. TCRdb independently ran MiXCR on the 5' RACE reads; one entry per CDR3 protein. This table holds tens of thousands of distinct CDR3 sequences, approximately 5.2% found once. Sample: PBMCs. The receptors were sampled from a man in his late teens or twenties with multiple sclerosis.

In this sample, this clonotype turned up many times. The rearrangement links TRBV5-6 to TRBJ2-1; possibly TRBD1 for D (6 bases). This CDR3 is built from 19 residues. Germline loops: CDR1 SGHDT, CDR2 YYEEEE. Trimming removed 4 bases from V and 1 base from J, with 24 bases in between. CDR3 bases: TGTGCCAGCAGCCCCCGACTAAGTAGGTACAGGGCTTCCTACAATGAGCAGTTCTTC. Translation gives CASSPRLSRYRASYNEQFF.

This clonotype was observed at least ten times. The chain links TRBV20-1 to TRBJ1-5; TRBD1 agrees at 8 bases. This CDR3 comprises 16 residues. Trimming at V came to 3 bases and at J to 4 bases, leaving 11 bases not matched to a gene. Germline V gene sequence: CDR1 DFQATT, CDR2 SNEGSKA (reference sequence). The CDR3 nucleotides read TGCAGTGCTAGTAGGGTTTTAAGGACAGGGAATCAGCCCCAGCATTTT. Protein product: CSASRVLRTGNQPQHF.